Below are 11 T cell receptor beta chains sequenced from a single sample in a study of cytomegalovirus exposure and HLA in healthy donors. Primers included in the PCR were 60 Vbeta and 13 Jbeta primers. The method was immunoSEQ multiplex PCR; TCRdb's version includes in-frame clones alone and lacks a portion of them. The sample carries 75,000 to 80,000 clones, around 81% recorded once. The sample taken for sequencing was PBMCs. These TCRs come from a man between 40 and 49 years old in good health and CMV-seronegative.

The rearrangement uses TRBV7-2 and TRBJ2-5, with TRBD2 identical over 11 bases. Germline V gives CDR1 SGHTA, CDR2 FQGNSA. The CDR3 is made up of 17 amino acids. J lost 2 bases, V lost 8 bases, and 13 bases had no gene match. The CDR3 protein is CASAIAGGGSGQETQYF. The CDR3 bases are TGTGCCAGCGCGATAGCGGGAGGGGGGTCGGGGCAAGAGACCCAGTACTTC.

A single count supports this clone. The chain combines TRBV27 with TRBJ2-7; 7 bases align to TRBD1. The V and J ends lost 6 bases and 6 bases, in that order; junction bases with no gene match: 11. Germline assignment: CDR1 MNHEY and CDR2 SMNVEV (reference sequence). The CDR3 has 14 amino acids. CDR3 coding DNA: TGTGCCAGCAGCCCTAGACGGACAGGTTCCGAGCAGTACTTC. Translated: CASSPRRTGSEQYF.

This rearrangement joins TRBV7-9 to TRBJ1-2, with D tentatively TRBD1 (6 bases). Trimming took off 4 bases at V and 4 bases at J, with 16 bases between the two ends. The germline gives CDR1 SEHNR, CDR2 FQNEAQ (reference sequence). The CDR3 contains 15 residues. The CDR3 spells CASSSERGGIYGYTF. For the CDR3, the DNA is TGTGCCAGCAGCTCAGAGAGGGGGGGGATCTATGGCTACACCTTC.

The chain employs TRBV11-2 and TRBJ2-7, with D possibly TRBD1 on 6 matching bases. Germline V gives CDR1 SGHAT, CDR2 FQNNGV. The CDR3 length is 17 residues. Trimming took off 2 bases at V and 4 bases at J, with 21 bases between the two ends. The CDR3 DNA reads as TGTGCCAGCAGCTTAAGTGGGACACGAAACAGCGGATACGAGCAGTACTTC. It specifies CASSLSGTRNSGYEQYF.

V usage is TRBV6-4 and J usage is TRBJ2-5; TRBD2 matches 13 bases. The CDR3 is 18 residues long. V was clipped by 1 base and J by 1 base; unmatched bases: 6. Germline V gene sequence: CDR1 MRHNA, CDR2 SNTAGT. This chain's CDR3 is CASSDWRGLAGFQETQYF. The CDR3 DNA sequence: TGTGCCAGCAGTGACTGGAGGGGACTAGCGGGATTCCAAGAGACCCAGTACTTC.

The CDR3 region is CASGRTKSTDTQYF. As DNA, the CDR3 is TGCGCCAGCGGACGGACAAAGAGCACAGATACGCAGTATTTT. This rearrangement joins TRBV5-1 to TRBJ2-3; tentative D call: TRBD1 (5 bases). Germline V lookup: CDR1 SGHRS, CDR2 YFSETQ. V lost 7 bases and J lost 0, with 12 bases in between. This CDR3 spans 14 amino acids.

This clone was counted between two and nine times. The CDR3 loop is CASSRGNTDTQYF. The CDR3 nucleotides are TGTGCCAGCAGCCGCGGGAACACAGATACGCAGTATTTT. The chain uses TRBV7-8 and TRBJ2-3, with a weak D call TRBD2 (6 bases). Germline V gene lookup returns CDR1 SGHVS and CDR2 FQNEAQ. This CDR3 region has 13 residues. The V and J ends lost 5 bases and 2 bases respectively, with 8 bases between them.

The chain links TRBV18 to TRBJ1-2; tentative D call: TRBD1 (5 bases). Germline V gives CDR1 KGHSH, CDR2 LQKENI. The V end was cut by 5 bases, the J end by 7 bases, with 17 bases between. The CDR3 has 14 amino acids. The CDR3 bases are TGTGCCAGCTCAGATACCGGGCAGGGCGGTGGCTACACCTTC. Its translation is CASSDTGQGGGYTF.

The chain employs TRBV28 and TRBJ1-1; D remains ambiguous. Germline CDR1 and CDR2: MDHEN and SYDVKM. CDR3 length equals 13 residues. V gave up 7 bases and J gave up 1 base, with 10 bases separating them. CDR3: CASTQPGNTEAFF. CDR3 DNA sequence: TGTGCCAGCACCCAGCCAGGGAACACTGAAGCTTTCTTT.

This clone was seen a single time. The genes are TRBV10-2 and TRBJ2-5; 7 nucleotides line up with TRBD1. The J call may be wrong; the DNA end is better matched by TRBJ2-7. The length of the CDR3 is 14 residues. From germline, CDR1 is WSHSY and CDR2 SAAADI. CDR3 DNA sequence: TGCGCCAGCAGTGAGTCGACAGGGATCTACGAGCAGTACTTC. Translation gives CASSESTGIYEQYF.

This clone appeared once. CDR3 sequence reads: CASSPMGLPAQETQYF. The CDR3 DNA sequence: TGTGCCAGTAGTCCAATGGGACTTCCAGCCCAAGAGACCCAGTACTTC. J is TRBJ2-5 and V is TRBV19, with D possibly matching TRBD2 (6 bases). Germline V CDR1 and CDR2: LNHDA, SQIVND (reference sequence). The CDR3 spans 16 residues. The V end was cut by 5 bases, the J end by 1 base, with 17 bases between.